This TCR beta chain originates from a study of T cell responses to AZD1222 COVID-19 vaccine. Points from the study as a whole: Repertoires were sampled only after the peak T cell response.

Notes on this clone: Antigen specificity is unknown.

Sequencing used immunoSEQ multiplex PCR; TCRdb keeps in-frame clones, though not all of them. The sample consists of about 150,000 clones, about nine tenths of them appearing once. Sequencing used peripheral blood, obtained on day 0 of AZD1222 vaccination. The sequence was collected from an adult in good health.

Here the CDR3 DNA reads TGCGCCAGCAGCCAAGATCATAGGCCACTCACCGGGGAGCTGTTTTTT. It translates to CASSQDHRPLTGELFF. This chain links TRBV4-3 with TRBJ2-2; D uncertain. V gave up 0 bases and J gave up 4 bases, with 12 bases separating them. Germline V gene lookup returns CDR1 LGHNA and CDR2 YSLEER. There are 16 residues in the CDR3.